This is a list of T cell receptor beta chains from one sample in a study of memory CD4+ T cells and cytomegalovirus serostatus. Method: immunoSEQ multiplex PCR; TCRdb's copy keeps in-frame clones and lacks some. The sample consists of around 50,000 clones, 75% to 85% of them appearing once. What was sequenced was memory CD4+ T cells from blood. The receptors stem from an adult in good health and CMV-seronegative. The CDR3 runs from the conserved cysteine through the conserved F or W. The D gene is left open where the match is weak. A row's size may be missing; if present it is once, few, many or a size class.

-,TRBJ2-2,TRBD1,17,TRBV5-5,CASSSGTGWGNTGELFF,TGTGCCAGCAGCTCCGGGACAGGGTGGGGCAACACCGGGGAGCTGTTTTTT
once,TRBJ1-6,TRBD1,16,TRBV4-2,CASSHIDRGDNSPLHF,TGTGCCAGCAGCCACATAGACAGGGGGGATAACTCACCCCTCCACTTT
-,TRBJ2-4,-,10,TRBV2,CASSENIQYF,TGTGCCAGCAGTGAAAACATTCAGTACTTC
-,TRBJ2-4,-,15,TRBV5-6,CASSPTLLAKNIQYF,TGTGCCAGCAGCCCAACCCTGCTAGCCAAAAACATTCAGTACTTC
once,TRBJ1-1,TRBD1,13,TRBV7-8,CASSIGTATEAFF,TGTGCCAGCAGCATAGGGACAGCCACTGAAGCTTTCTTT
-,TRBJ1-1,-,14,TRBV6-1,CASRGTAPRTEAFF,TGTGCCAGCAGAGGTACGGCCCCGCGGACTGAAGCTTTCTTT
-,TRBJ2-2,-,11,TRBV19,CASSKYGELFF,TGTGCCAGTAGCAAATATGGGGAGCTGTTTTTT
-,TRBJ2-2,-,14,TRBV7-3,CASSLTGRSGELFF,TGTGCCAGCAGCTTAACAGGCCGGTCCGGGGAGCTGTTTTTT
-,TRBJ2-7,-,14,TRBV5-1,CANRNQTSSYEQYF,TGCGCCAACAGAAATCAGACGAGCTCCTACGAGCAGTACTTC
-,TRBJ2-3,-,14,TRBV4-2,CASSQDQVGDTQYF,TGTGCCAGCAGCCAAGATCAGGTAGGAGATACGCAGTATTTT
-,TRBJ2-2,TRBD1,18,TRBV5-1,CASSLVATGGGITGELFF,TGCGCCAGCAGCTTGGTGGCGACAGGGGGCGGTATCACCGGGGAGCTGTTTTTT
once,TRBJ1-5,-,15,TRBV4-3,CASSPHLGVEQPQHF,TGCGCCAGCAGCCCCCACCTGGGGGTCGAACAGCCCCAGCATTTT
-,TRBJ2-2,-,15,TRBV11-3,CASSSGPANTGELFF,TGTGCCAGCAGTTCCGGACCAGCGAACACCGGGGAGCTGTTTTTT
-,TRBJ1-2,-,15,TRBV7-2,CASSLDPTGSAGYTF,TGTGCCAGCAGCTTAGACCCCACAGGGTCCGCTGGCTACACCTTC
-,TRBJ1-1,TRBD1,14,TRBV2,CASSGTGGRTEAFF,TGTGCCAGCAGTGGGACAGGGGGTAGAACTGAAGCTTTCTTT
few,TRBJ1-5,-,13,TRBV7-8,CASSITGNQPQHF,TGTGCCAGCAGCATTACAGGGAATCAGCCCCAGCATTTT
-,TRBJ1-4,TRBD1,14,TRBV5-8,CASRMSGGGEKLFF,TGTGCCAGCAGAATGTCAGGGGGCGGCGAAAAACTGTTTTTT
once,TRBJ1-3,TRBD1,14,TRBV5-4,CASSPDRAGNTIYF,TGTGCCAGCAGCCCGGACAGGGCTGGAAACACCATATATTTT
-,TRBJ2-2,TRBD2,16,TRBV5-1,CASSLIWLAEDGELFF,TGCGCCAGCAGCTTGATTTGGCTAGCGGAGGACGGGGAGCTGTTTTTT
-,TRBJ2-1,TRBD2,17,TRBV7-3,CASSLQSGGARSNEQFF,TGTGCCAGCAGCCTACAGAGCGGGGGGGCAAGGAGCAATGAGCAGTTCTTC
-,TRBJ2-5,TRBD2,16,TRBV5-1,CASSLGAGGFQETQYF,TGCGCCAGCAGCTTGGGAGCGGGGGGGTTTCAAGAGACCCAGTACTTC
-,TRBJ1-2,TRBD1,15,TRBV19,CASSSSGTAFYGYTF,TGTGCCAGTAGTTCCTCCGGGACAGCCTTTTATGGCTACACCTTC
once,TRBJ1-5,-,14,TRBV7-3,CASSLTGPNQPQHF,TGTGCCAGCAGCTTAACGGGTCCCAATCAGCCCCAGCATTTT
-,TRBJ1-3,TRBD1,17,TRBV10-3,CAIRSSGTGGLGNTIYF,TGTGCCATCAGGTCGTCCGGGACAGGGGGCCTCGGAAACACCATATATTTT
-,TRBJ2-3,TRBD1,16,TRBV5-1,CASSLGTGISTDTQYF,TGCGCCAGCAGCTTAGGGACAGGGATCAGCACAGATACGCAGTATTTT